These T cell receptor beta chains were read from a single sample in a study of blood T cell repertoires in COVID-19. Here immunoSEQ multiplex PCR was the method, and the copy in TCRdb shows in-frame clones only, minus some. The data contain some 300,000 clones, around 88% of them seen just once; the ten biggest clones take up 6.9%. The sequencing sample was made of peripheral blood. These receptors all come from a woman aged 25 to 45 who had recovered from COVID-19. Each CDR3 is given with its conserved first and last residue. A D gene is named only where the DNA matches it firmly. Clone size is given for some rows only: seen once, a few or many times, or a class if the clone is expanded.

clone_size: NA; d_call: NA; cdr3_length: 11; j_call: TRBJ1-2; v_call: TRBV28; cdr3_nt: TGTGCCAGCAGTTCGGGGGACGGCTACACCTTC; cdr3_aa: CASSSGDGYTF
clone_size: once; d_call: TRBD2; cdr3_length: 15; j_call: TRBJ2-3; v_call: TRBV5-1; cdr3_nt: TGCGCCAGCAGCGCGATAGCGGGGGGCACAGATACGCAGTATTTT; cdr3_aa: CASSAIAGGTDTQYF
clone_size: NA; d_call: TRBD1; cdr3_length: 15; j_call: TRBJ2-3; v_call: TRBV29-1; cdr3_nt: TGCAGCGTTGAGTCTGATGGACGGGACAGGGGTTCGCAGTATTTT; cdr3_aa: CSVESDGRDRGSQYF
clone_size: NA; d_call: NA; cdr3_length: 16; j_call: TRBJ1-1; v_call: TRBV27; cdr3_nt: TGTGCCAGCAGTCCTTCCGGGGGTGAGCTGAACACTGAAGCTTTCTTT; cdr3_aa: CASSPSGGELNTEAFF
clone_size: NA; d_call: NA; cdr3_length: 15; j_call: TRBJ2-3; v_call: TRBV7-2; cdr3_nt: TGTGCCAGCATTCCGATGGGCAGCCGCACAGATACGCAGTATTTT; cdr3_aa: CASIPMGSRTDTQYF
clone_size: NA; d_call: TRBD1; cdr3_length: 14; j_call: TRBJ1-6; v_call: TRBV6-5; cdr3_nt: TGTGCCAGCATTCGGACAGGCCCTAATTCACCCCTCCACTTT; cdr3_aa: CASIRTGPNSPLHF
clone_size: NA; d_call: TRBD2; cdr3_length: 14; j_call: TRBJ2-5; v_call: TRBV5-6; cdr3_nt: TGTGCCAGCAGCTTCACTAGCGTGCGGGAGACCCAGTACTTC; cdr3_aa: CASSFTSVRETQYF
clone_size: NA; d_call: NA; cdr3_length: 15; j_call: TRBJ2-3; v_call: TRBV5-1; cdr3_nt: TGCGCCAGCAGCTTGGTTGGGGCGCGGTCAGATACGCAGTATTTT; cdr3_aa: CASSLVGARSDTQYF
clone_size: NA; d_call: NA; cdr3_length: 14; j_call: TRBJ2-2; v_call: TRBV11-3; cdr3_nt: TGTGCCAGCAGCCCAAGACAGGACACCGGGGAGCTGTTTTTT; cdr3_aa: CASSPRQDTGELFF
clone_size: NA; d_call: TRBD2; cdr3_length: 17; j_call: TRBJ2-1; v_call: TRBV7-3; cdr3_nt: TGTGCCAGCAGCTTAAATTCACTTGGAGCGGGGAACAATGAGCAGTTCTTC; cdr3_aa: CASSLNSLGAGNNEQFF
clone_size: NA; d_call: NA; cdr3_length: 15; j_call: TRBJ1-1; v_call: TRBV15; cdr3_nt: TGTGCCACCAGCAGAGCGGGAGTTTATGACACTGAAGCTTTCTTT; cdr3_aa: CATSRAGVYDTEAFF
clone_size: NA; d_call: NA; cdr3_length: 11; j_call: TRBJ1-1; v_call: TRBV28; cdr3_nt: TGTGCCAGCAGTTTGTCCTCTGAAGCTTTCTTT; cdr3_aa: CASSLSSEAFF
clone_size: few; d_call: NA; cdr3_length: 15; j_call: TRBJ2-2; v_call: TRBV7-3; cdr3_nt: TGTGCCAGCAGCGTACAGGGTATGATGGCCGGGGAGCTGTTTTTT; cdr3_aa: CASSVQGMMAGELFF
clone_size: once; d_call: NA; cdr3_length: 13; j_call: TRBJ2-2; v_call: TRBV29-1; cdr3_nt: TGCAGCGTCGGCCGTCGGGGCACCGGGGAGCTGTTTTTT; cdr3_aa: CSVGRRGTGELFF
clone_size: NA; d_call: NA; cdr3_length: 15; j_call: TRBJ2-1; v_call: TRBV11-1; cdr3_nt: TGTGCCAGCAGCCTGCGACAGATCTTGTACAATGAGCAGTTCTTC; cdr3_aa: CASSLRQILYNEQFF
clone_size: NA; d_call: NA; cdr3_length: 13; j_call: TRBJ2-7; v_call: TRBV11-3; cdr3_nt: TGTGCCAGCAGTAAAAGGGGAGGCTACGAGCAGTACTTC; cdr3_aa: CASSKRGGYEQYF
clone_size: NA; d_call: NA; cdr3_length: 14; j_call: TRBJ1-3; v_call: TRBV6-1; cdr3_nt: TGTGCCAGCAGTGAAGCGTCCAGTGGAAACACCATATATTTT; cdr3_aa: CASSEASSGNTIYF
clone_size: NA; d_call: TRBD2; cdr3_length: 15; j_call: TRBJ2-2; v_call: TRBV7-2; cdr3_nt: TGTGCCAGCAGCTTGATGCGGGGGGGCCCCGGGGAGCTGTTTTTT; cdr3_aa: CASSLMRGGPGELFF
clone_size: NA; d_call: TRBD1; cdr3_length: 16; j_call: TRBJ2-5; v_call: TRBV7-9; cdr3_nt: TGTGCCAGCAGCCTGTCGGGACAGAGGTACCAAGAGACCCAGTACTTC; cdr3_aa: CASSLSGQRYQETQYF
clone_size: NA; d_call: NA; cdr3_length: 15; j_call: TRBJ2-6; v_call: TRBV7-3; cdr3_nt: TGTGCCAGCAGCTTGGGAGTGGCTGGGGCCAACGTCCTGACTTTC; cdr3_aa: CASSLGVAGANVLTF
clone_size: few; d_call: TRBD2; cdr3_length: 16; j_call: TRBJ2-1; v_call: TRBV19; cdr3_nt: TGTGCCAGTAGTTTTTCCGGGACTAGCTCCTACAATGAGCAGTTCTTC; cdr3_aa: CASSFSGTSSYNEQFF
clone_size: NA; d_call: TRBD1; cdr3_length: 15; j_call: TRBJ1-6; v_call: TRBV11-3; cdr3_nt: TGTGCCAGCAGCTTCCCGACAGGGAGGCCCTCACCCCTCCACTTT; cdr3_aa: CASSFPTGRPSPLHF
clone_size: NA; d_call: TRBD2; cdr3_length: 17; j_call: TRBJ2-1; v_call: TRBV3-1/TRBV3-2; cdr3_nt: TGTGCCAGCAGCCAATATGCAGCGGGGGGCTCCTACAATGAGCAGTTCTTC; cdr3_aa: CASSQYAAGGSYNEQFF
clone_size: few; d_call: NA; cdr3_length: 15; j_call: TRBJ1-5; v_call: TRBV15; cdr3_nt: TGTGCCACCAGCAGAGATTTGCAGGGCGATCAGCCCCAGCATTTT; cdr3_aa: CATSRDLQGDQPQHF
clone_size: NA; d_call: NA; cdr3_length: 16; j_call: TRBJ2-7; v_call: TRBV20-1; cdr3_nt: TGCAGTGCTAGTTGGCGACACCCCAATGTCTCCCACGAGCAGTACTTC; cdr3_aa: CSASWRHPNVSHEQYF
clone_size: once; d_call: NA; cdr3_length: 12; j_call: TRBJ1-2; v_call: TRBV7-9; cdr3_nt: TGTGCCAGCAGCTTAGCAGGGGTTGGCTACACCTTC; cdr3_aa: CASSLAGVGYTF
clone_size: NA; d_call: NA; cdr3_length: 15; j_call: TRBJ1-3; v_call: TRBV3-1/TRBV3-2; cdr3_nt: TGTGCCAGCAGCCAAGATTCAGGGTACGGAAACACCATATATTTT; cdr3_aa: CASSQDSGYGNTIYF
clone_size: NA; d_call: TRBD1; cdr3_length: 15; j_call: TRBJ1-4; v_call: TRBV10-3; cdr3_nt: TGTGCCATCAGTGGACAGGGGGCTCGGGACGAAAAACTGTTTTTT; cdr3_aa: CAISGQGARDEKLFF
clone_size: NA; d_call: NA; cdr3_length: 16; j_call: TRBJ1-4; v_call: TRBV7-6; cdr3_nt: TGTGCCAGCAGCTCTCCCCCCCAGGCAGATAATGAAAAACTGTTTTTT; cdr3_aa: CASSSPPQADNEKLFF
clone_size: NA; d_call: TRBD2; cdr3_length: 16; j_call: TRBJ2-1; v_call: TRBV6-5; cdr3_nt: TGTGCCAGCAGTTCCGTTCTAGCGGGGGGGGCCTACGAGCAGTTCTTC; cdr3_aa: CASSSVLAGGAYEQFF
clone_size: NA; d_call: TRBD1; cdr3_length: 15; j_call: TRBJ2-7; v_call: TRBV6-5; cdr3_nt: TGTGCCAGCAGTAAGTCGGGGCAGGGGGCATACGAGCAGTACTTC; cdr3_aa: CASSKSGQGAYEQYF
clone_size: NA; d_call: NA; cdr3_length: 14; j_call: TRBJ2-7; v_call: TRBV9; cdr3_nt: TGTGCCAGCAGCCGAGGAGCAGACCTCTACGAGCAGTACTTC; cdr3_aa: CASSRGADLYEQYF
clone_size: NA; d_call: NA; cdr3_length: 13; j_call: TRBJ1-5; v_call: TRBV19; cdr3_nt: TGTGCCTCCGTCGCCAGGGGTAATCAGCCCCAGCATTTT; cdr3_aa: CASVARGNQPQHF
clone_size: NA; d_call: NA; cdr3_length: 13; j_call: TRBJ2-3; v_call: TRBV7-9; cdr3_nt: TGTGCCAGCAGCTTACCCCCCGCAGATACGCAGTATTTT; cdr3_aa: CASSLPPADTQYF
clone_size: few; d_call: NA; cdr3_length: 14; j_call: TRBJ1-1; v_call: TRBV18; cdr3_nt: TGTGCCAGCTCACCACAGGGGATGAACACTGAAGCTTTCTTT; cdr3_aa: CASSPQGMNTEAFF
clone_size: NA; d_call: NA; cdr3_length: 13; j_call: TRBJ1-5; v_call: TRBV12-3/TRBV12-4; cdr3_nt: TGTGCCAGCAGTACGCAGGGGTTTGGGCCCCAGCATTTT; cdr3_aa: CASSTQGFGPQHF
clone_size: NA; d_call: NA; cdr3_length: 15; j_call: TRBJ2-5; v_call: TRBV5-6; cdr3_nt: TGTGCCAGCAGCTTGTTCTCGGCAGGACAAGAGACCCAGTACTTC; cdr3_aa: CASSLFSAGQETQYF
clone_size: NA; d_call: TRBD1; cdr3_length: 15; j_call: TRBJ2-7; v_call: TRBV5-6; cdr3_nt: TGTGCCAGCAGCCCGAGACAGGGGGGGCACTACGAGCAGTACTTC; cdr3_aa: CASSPRQGGHYEQYF
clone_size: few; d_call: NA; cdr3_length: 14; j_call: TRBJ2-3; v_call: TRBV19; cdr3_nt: TGTGCCAGTAGTCCGCAGACACACACAGATACGCAGTATTTT; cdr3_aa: CASSPQTHTDTQYF
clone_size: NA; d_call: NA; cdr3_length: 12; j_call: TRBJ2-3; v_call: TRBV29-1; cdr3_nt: TGCAGCGTTGAGAGGAGCACAGATACGCAGTATTTT; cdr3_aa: CSVERSTDTQYF
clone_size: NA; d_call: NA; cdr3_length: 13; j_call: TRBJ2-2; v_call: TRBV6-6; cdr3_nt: TGTGCTCTGGGCGGGGCGAACACCGGGGAGCTGTTTTTT; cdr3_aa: CALGGANTGELFF
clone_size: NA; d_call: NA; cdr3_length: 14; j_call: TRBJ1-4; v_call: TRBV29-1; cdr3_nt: TGCAGCGTTGAATACCCGGGGGCTAATGAAAAACTGTTTTTT; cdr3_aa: CSVEYPGANEKLFF
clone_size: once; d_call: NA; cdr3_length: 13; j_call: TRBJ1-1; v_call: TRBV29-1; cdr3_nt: TGCAGCGTTGAGTTTACGGGAGGCACTGAAGCTTTCTTT; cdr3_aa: CSVEFTGGTEAFF
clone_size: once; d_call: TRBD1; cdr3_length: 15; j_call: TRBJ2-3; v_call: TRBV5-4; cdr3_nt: TGTGCCAGCAGCTTTTGGGACAGGAGAGAGGATACGCAGTATTTT; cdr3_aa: CASSFWDRREDTQYF
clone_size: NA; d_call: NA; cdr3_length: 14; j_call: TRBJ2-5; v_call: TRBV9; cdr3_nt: TGTGCCAGCAGCGTAAGCGGCAGCCAAGAGACCCAGTACTTC; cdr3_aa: CASSVSGSQETQYF
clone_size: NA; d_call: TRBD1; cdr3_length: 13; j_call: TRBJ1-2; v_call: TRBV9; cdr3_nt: TGTGCCAGTACGCCGGGACAGGGCTATGGCTACACCTTC; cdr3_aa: CASTPGQGYGYTF
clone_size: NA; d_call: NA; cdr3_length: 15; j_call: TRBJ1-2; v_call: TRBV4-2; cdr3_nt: TGTGCCAGCAGCCAAGGGGGGGGGTTCGACTATGGCTACACCTTC; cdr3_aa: CASSQGGGFDYGYTF
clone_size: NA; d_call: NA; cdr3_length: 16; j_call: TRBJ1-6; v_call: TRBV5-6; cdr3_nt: TGTGCCAGCAGCTTGCAGGGGAGCTCCTATAATTCACCCCTCCACTTT; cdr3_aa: CASSLQGSSYNSPLHF
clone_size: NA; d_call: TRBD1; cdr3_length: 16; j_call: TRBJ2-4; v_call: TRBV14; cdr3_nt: TGTGCCAGCAGCCAACTGACAGGGCGAGGTGGGAACATTCAGTACTTC; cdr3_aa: CASSQLTGRGGNIQYF
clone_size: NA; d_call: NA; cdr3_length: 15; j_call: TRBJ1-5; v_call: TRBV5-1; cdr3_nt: TGCGCCAGCAGCTTGGAGGGGTCACCCAATCAGCCCCAGCATTTT; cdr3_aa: CASSLEGSPNQPQHF
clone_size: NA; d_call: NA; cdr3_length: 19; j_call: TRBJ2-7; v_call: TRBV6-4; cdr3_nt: TGTGCCAGCTCCCCTGAGACGGATTGGGGGCTTGACTGGGACTACGAGCAGTACTTC; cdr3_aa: CASSPETDWGLDWDYEQYF
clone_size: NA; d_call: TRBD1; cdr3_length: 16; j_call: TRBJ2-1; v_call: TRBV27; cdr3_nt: TGTGCCAGCAGTGGGGGACAGATCCTCTCCTACAATGAGCAGTTCTTC; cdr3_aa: CASSGGQILSYNEQFF
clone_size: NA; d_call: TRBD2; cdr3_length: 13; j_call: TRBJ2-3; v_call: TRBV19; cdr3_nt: TGTGCCAGTAGTATATTCCCGGGGGGTACGCAGTATTTT; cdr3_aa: CASSIFPGGTQYF
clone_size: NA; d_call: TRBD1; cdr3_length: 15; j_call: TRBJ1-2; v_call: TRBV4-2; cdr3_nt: TGTGCCAGCAGCCAACACCGGGACAGGGGGTCTGGCTACACCTTC; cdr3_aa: CASSQHRDRGSGYTF
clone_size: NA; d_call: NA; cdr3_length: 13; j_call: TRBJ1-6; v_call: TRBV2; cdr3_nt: TGTGCCAGCCGCGTAATCAATAATTCACCCCTCCACTTT; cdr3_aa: CASRVINNSPLHF
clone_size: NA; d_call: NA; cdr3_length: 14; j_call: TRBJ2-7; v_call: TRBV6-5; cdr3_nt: TGTGCCAGCAGTTACGGCGGGGCTAACTACGAGCAGTACTTC; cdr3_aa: CASSYGGANYEQYF
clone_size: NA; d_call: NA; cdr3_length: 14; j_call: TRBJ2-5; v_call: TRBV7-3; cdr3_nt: TGTGCCAGCAGCCCCCGTAGACAGTCAGAGACCCAGTACTTC; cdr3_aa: CASSPRRQSETQYF
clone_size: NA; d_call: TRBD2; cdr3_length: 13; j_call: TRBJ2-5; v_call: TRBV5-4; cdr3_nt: TGTGCCAGCAGCCTGGGACTATTGGAGACCCAGTACTTC; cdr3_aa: CASSLGLLETQYF
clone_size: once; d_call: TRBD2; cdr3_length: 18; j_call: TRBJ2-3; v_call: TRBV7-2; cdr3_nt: TGTGCCAGCAGCGCCGGGACTAGCGGGGGAAGGTGGACAGATACGCAGTATTTT; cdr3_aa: CASSAGTSGGRWTDTQYF
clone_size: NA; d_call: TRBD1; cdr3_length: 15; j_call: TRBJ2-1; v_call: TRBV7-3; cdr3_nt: TGTGCCAGCAGCTCCCTGACAGGGGGCTGGAATGAGCAGTTCTTC; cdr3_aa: CASSSLTGGWNEQFF